This TCR beta chain is drawn from a study of blood T cell repertoires in COVID-19. For the study at large: Both acute and convalescent COVID-19 samples were obtained from the United States, Italy and Spain. PBMCs, B-cell-depleted T cells, or T cells provided the cDNA or gDNA that made up the material.

Original analysis: Amplifying reference gene primers gave estimates of nucleated cell counts. Data came from immunoSEQ multiplex PCR; TCRdb stores just in-frame clones and leaves some out. Clone size and the V and J calls come from that table; the DNA yielded D and trimming. Found here are more than 300,000 clones, around nine tenths of them singletons; the top ten hold about 3.5%. In germline, CDR1 is SGDLS, CDR2 YYNGEE. Trimming took 3 bases from V and 7 from J, leaving 16 bases between them. CDR3 size: 15 residues. The receptor was isolated from a young woman who had recovered from COVID-19. This chain connects TRBV9 to TRBJ1-4; D may be TRBD1 (5 bases). Material: peripheral blood. The CDR3, as DNA: TGTGCCAGCAGCGGCGACGTAGCCGGGGGTGAAAAACTGTTTTTT. This codes for CASSGDVAGGEKLFF.